One T cell receptor beta chain is described in this entry. Germline V gives CDR1 SGHVS, CDR2 FQNEAQ. This CDR3 has 16 amino acids. The V and J ends lost 1 base and 1 base respectively, with 11 bases between them. This entry comes from a study of cytomegalovirus exposure and HLA in healthy donors. Assay: immunoSEQ multiplex PCR; the TCRdb copy retains only in-frame clones and omits some. The repertoire holds 220,000 or so clones, with over 80% as singletons. Sequenced sample: PBMCs. The sequence was obtained from a woman aged 18 to 35 in good health and CMV-seronegative. V and J are TRBV7-8 and TRBJ1-5; a possible D gene is TRBD1 (6 bases). CDR3 amino acids: CASSLEQGMSNQPQHF. The CDR3 bases are TGTGCCAGCAGCTTAGAGCAGGGGATGAGCAATCAGCCCCAGCATTTT.